This T cell receptor beta chain was captured in a study of cytomegalovirus exposure and HLA in healthy donors. The germline V and J ends were trimmed by 5 bases and 5 bases, with 15 bases remaining between them. The CDR3 runs to 15 residues. The germline V gene has CDR1 SGHAT and CDR2 FQNNGV. Primers: 60 Vbeta forward and 13 Jbeta reverse. Clones were sequenced by immunoSEQ multiplex PCR, and TCRdb holds only the in-frame ones, with some missing. Of some 99,000 clones listed, 81% are singletons. The V call is TRBV11-2, the J call TRBJ2-2; D is perhaps TRBD1 (6 bases). This TCR was sampled from a woman aged 25 to 39 in good health and CMV-seronegative. Sequenced sample: PBMCs. The CDR3 sequence is CASSGGHGRTGELFF. Here the CDR3 DNA reads TGTGCCAGCAGCGGGGGACATGGAAGGACCGGGGAGCTGTTTTTT. The whole variable domain, remainder taken from reference TRBV11-2 and TRBJ2-2, is EAGVAQSPRYKIIEKRQSVAFWCNPISGHATLYWYQQILGQGPKLLIQFQNNGVVDDSQLPKDRFSAERLKGVDSTLKIQPAKLEDSAVYLCASSGGHGRTGELFFGEGSRLTVL.